This passage covers 20 T cell receptor beta chains from one sample sequenced in a study of T cell repertoires in cytomegalovirus infection. One entry per CDR3 protein results from TCRdb running MiXCR on the reads. The sample has 400,000 to 600,000 distinct CDR3 sequences; more than 40% are singletons. These receptors' antigens are unknown. The material was cultured PBMCs, obtained from culture after CMV antigen stimulation. Receptors were obtained from a human donor in good health (CMV status not recorded). Some clones in this sample may be carry-over from other donors' samples.

This clonotype was picked up a small number of times. The chain employs TRBV5-1 and TRBJ2-7, with no clear D. Germline values: CDR1 SGHRS, CDR2 YFSETQ. The CDR3 length is 14 residues. V dropped 5 bases and J dropped 2 bases, with 14 bases sitting between them. The CDR3 here is CASSYRQNTYEQYF. The DNA of the CDR3 is TGCGCCAGCAGTTACAGACAAAACACCTACGAGCAGTACTTC.

This clonotype was found a few times. V and J are TRBV6-6 and TRBJ1-2, with 8 nucleotides matching TRBD1. The germline CDR1 and CDR2 sequences are MNHNY and SVGAGI (reference sequence). The CDR3 runs 15 residues. V shed 4 bases and J 4 bases; nucleotides not matched to a gene: 8. CDR3 nucleotide sequence: TGTGCCAGCAGTTCCCGGACAGGGAGGCTCTATGGCTACACCTTC. Translated: CASSSRTGRLYGYTF.

This clonotype was counted between two and nine times. The J gene is TRBJ2-1, the V gene TRBV20-1, with D unresolved. The CDR3 length is 15 residues. V lost 1 base, J lost 4 bases, and 14 bases lay in between. Germline values: CDR1 DFQATT, CDR2 SNEGSKA (reference sequence). For the CDR3, the DNA is TGCAGTGCTAGAGCCGCTGGGCGATTATACAATGAGCAGTTCTTC. Translated, it gives CSARAAGRLYNEQFF.

V and J are TRBV7-2 and TRBJ2-5, with 7 bases lining up with TRBD1. Germline V gene data show CDR1 as SGHTA and CDR2 as FQGNSA. CDR3 size: 17 residues. V shed 5 bases, J shed 2 bases, and the junction held 14 bases outside the gene matches. The CDR3 bases are TGTGCCAGCAGCAAGGGAGAGATAGGGGGCCCACAAGAGACCCAGTACTTC. Translating it yields CASSKGEIGGPQETQYF. Together with reference TRBV7-2 and TRBJ2-5, the CDR3 gives the full variable domain: GAGVSQSPSNKVTEKGKDVELRCDPISGHTALYWYRQSLGQGLEFLIYFQGNSAPDKSGLPSDRFSAERTGGSVSTLTIQRTQQEDSAVYLCASSKGEIGGPQETQYFGPGTRLLVL.

This clonotype has a handful of counts. The V and J genes are TRBV6-2 or TRBV6-3 and TRBJ2-7, with 14 positions matching TRBD2. CDR3 length equals 20 residues. V was pared by 2 bases and J by 7 bases, with 19 bases of the junction left unmatched. The germline V gene encodes CDR1 MNHEY and CDR2 SVGEGT. In nucleotides, the CDR3 is TGTGCCAGCAGTTACCCTACCGGGCTCCCGGGACTAGCGGGAGATGGTGAGCAGTACTTC. As protein: CASSYPTGLPGLAGDGEQYF.

Only a few counts were recorded for this clonotype. J is TRBJ2-5 and V is TRBV7-9; 8 nucleotides agree with TRBD1. CDR3 size: 15 residues. Germline values: CDR1 SEHNR, CDR2 FQNEAQ (reference sequence). J lost 5 bases, V lost 4 bases, and 9 bases had no gene match. CDR3 bases: TGTGCCAGCAGCTCTTCAGGGGGCTTGTACGAGACCCAGTACTTC. Encoded protein: CASSSSGGLYETQYF.

This chain connects TRBV7-2 to TRBJ2-1, with 13 bases that match TRBD2. J was trimmed by 8 bases and V by 7 bases; bases with no gene match: 11. This CDR3 comprises 16 residues. Germline V lookup: CDR1 SGHTA, CDR2 FQGNSA. This chain's CDR3 is CASTSHPTSGRYEQFF. In nucleotides, the CDR3 is TGTGCCAGCACCTCCCATCCGACTAGCGGGAGGTATGAGCAGTTCTTC.

The V call is TRBV7-2, the J call TRBJ2-5; 8 bases match TRBD2. J gave up 5 bases and V 5 bases, and 10 bases lay outside the gene matches. The CDR3 totals 15 residues. Germline CDR1 and CDR2: SGHTA and FQGNSA. CDR3 in amino acids: CASSHSTSVWETQYF. In DNA, the CDR3 is TGTGCCAGCAGCCACTCGACTAGCGTATGGGAGACCCAGTACTTC.

This clonotype appeared a single time. V usage is TRBV24-1 and J usage is TRBJ2-3; the match to TRBD2 covers 9 bases. The V gene's germline CDR1 is KGHDR and CDR2 SFDVKD. The V gene end was trimmed by 5 bases and the J gene end by 2 bases; junction bases not matched to a gene: 7. The CDR3 is 16 amino acids. The CDR3 loop reads CATSAGSGGLTDTQYF. The CDR3 DNA reads as TGTGCCACCAGTGCCGGTAGCGGGGGCCTCACAGATACGCAGTATTTT.

This clonotype was seen only a few times. The V call is TRBV10-3, the J call TRBJ2-1; 9 bases line up with TRBD2. This CDR3 spans 16 amino acids. The V segment lost 0 bases and the J segment 6 bases; nucleotides outside the gene matches: 6. The V gene's germline CDR1 is ENHRY and CDR2 SYGVKD. Written as DNA, the CDR3 is TGTGCCATCAGTGAGTCCTTAGCGGGAGTAAGCAATGAGCAGTTCTTC. Its translation is CAISESLAGVSNEQFF.

This clonotype was detected only a few times. The chain employs TRBV27 and TRBJ2-2; no definite D call. Germline V gene data show CDR1 as MNHEY and CDR2 as SMNVEV (reference sequence). With 6 bases removed from V and 3 bases from J, the gap between germline ends came to 14 bases. This CDR3 spans 15 amino acids. CDR3 bases: TGTGCCAGCAGCCCCTTTTGGTCGTACACCGGGGAGCTGTTTTTT. This codes for CASSPFWSYTGELFF.

This clonotype was counted between two and nine times. V and J are TRBV7-2 and TRBJ2-7; TRBD1 or TRBD2 may be the D gene (5 bases each). Trimming shortened V by 5 bases and J by 2 bases, and 10 bases separated the two germline ends. There are 13 residues in the CDR3. The V gene's germline CDR1 is SGHTA and CDR2 FQGNSA. The CDR3 nucleotides read TGTGCCAGCAGCCGAGGGGTGGCCTACGAGCAGTACTTC. It specifies CASSRGVAYEQYF.

The CDR3: CASSPHRGGGAPDTQYF. The CDR3, as DNA: TGTGCCAGCAGCCCACATCGGGGCGGGGGGGCGCCAGATACGCAGTATTTT. This chain uses TRBV11-2 with TRBJ2-3; 9 nucleotides match TRBD2. The CDR3 covers 17 residues. Germline V gives CDR1 SGHAT, CDR2 FQNNGV. The V segment lost 5 bases and the J segment 4 bases; nucleotides outside the gene matches: 13.

The chain joins TRBV6-4 to TRBJ2-1; 7 bases are shared with TRBD1. Looked up from germline, CDR1 is MRHNA and CDR2 is SNTAGT. This CDR3 spans 16 amino acids. Trimming at V came to 3 bases and at J to 4 bases, leaving 9 bases not matched to a gene. The CDR3 DNA reads TGTGCCAGCAGTGAACGATCCGGGACAGTATACAATGAGCAGTTCTTC. As protein: CASSERSGTVYNEQFF.

The chain has TRBV20-1 and TRBJ1-1; tentatively, D is TRBD1 (5 bases). CDR3 size: 17 residues. V lost 0 bases to trimming and J lost 4 bases, with 21 bases between them. Per the germline V gene, CDR1 is DFQATT and CDR2 is SNEGSKA (reference sequence). The chain's CDR3 is CSARDPTGRWGSTEAFF. In nucleotides, the CDR3 is TGCAGTGCTAGAGACCCCACAGGTCGGTGGGGAAGCACTGAAGCTTTCTTT.

This clonotype was recorded only once. This chain links TRBV2 with TRBJ2-2; 9 bases fit TRBD1. V shed 6 bases and J 3 bases; nucleotides not matched to a gene: 5. Germline-derived CDR1 and CDR2 are SNHLY and FYNNEI. The CDR3 is made up of 15 amino acids. CDR3 sequence reads: CASRPTGGHTGELFF. CDR3 DNA: TGTGCCAGCAGGCCGACAGGGGGTCACACCGGGGAGCTGTTTTTT.

This clonotype was seen a handful of times. This chain links TRBV7-8 with TRBJ2-1; perhaps TRBD1 as D (5 bases). The germline V and J ends were trimmed by 0 bases and 8 bases, with 8 bases remaining between them. The CDR3 totals 13 residues. CDR1 is SGHVS, CDR2 FQNEAQ, per germline. CDR3 loop: CASSLAQDDEQFF. CDR3 bases: TGTGCCAGCAGCTTAGCACAGGACGATGAGCAGTTCTTC.

The chain recombines TRBV7-9 with TRBJ2-1; D is ambiguous. This CDR3 region has 13 residues. Germline V lookup: CDR1 SEHNR, CDR2 FQNEAQ (reference sequence). Between the trimmed V and J ends, which lost 1 base and 5 bases, there was a span of 6 bases. CDR3 in amino acids: CASSLVYNNEQFF. The DNA for the CDR3 is TGTGCCAGCAGCTTAGTGTACAACAATGAGCAGTTCTTC.

The chain combines TRBV6-1 with TRBJ1-5; 9 nucleotides agree with TRBD1. J lost 3 bases, V lost 3 bases, and 6 bases had no gene match. The CDR3 sequence is 16 residues long. Germline lookup yields CDR1 MNHNS and CDR2 SASEGT. The CDR3: CASSDQWDRANQPQHF. For the CDR3, the DNA is TGTGCCAGCAGTGACCAATGGGACAGGGCCAATCAGCCCCAGCATTTT.

This clonotype was picked up a small number of times. Written as DNA, the CDR3 is TGTGCCAGCAGCTTGGTAGGGGAGAGGACAGATACGCAGTATTTT. Its translation is CASSLVGERTDTQYF. This chain links TRBV5-6 with TRBJ2-3; the D call may be TRBD1 or TRBD2 (5 bases each). The CDR3 sequence is 15 residues long. The V end was cut by 0 bases, the J end by 3 bases, with 11 bases between. CDR1 is SGHDT, CDR2 YYEEEE, per germline.